Listed below are T cell receptor beta chains from one sample, sequenced in a study of cytomegalovirus exposure and HLA in healthy donors. TCRdb keeps only in-frame clones here, not all; method: immunoSEQ multiplex PCR. The repertoire has 64,000 or so clones, 85% of them found once; the top ten carry around 11%. The sample was PBMCs. Receptor source: a female donor in good health and CMV-seronegative. Each CDR3 is given with its conserved first and last residue. D genes are given only for firm matches. Clone size, where shown, is once, few, many, or a class for clones that have expanded.

>TRBJ2-3|TRBV7-6|-|-
TGTGCCAGCAGCTTACAACCCTCGGGAGATACGCAGTATTTT
CASSLQPSGDTQYF
>TRBJ2-5|TRBV2|-|TRBD1
TGTGCCAGCAGTGGGGACAGGGCTCAAGAGACCCAGTACTTC
CASSGDRAQETQYF
>TRBJ2-2|TRBV21-1|-|-
TGTGCCAGGGGAGGGACCGAACTTGCCGGGGAGCTGTTTTTT
CARGGTELAGELFF
>TRBJ2-7|TRBV11-2|-|-
TGTGCCAGCAGCTTAGTTCTCCACGAGCAGTACTTC
CASSLVLHEQYF
>TRBJ2-7|TRBV28|-|TRBD2
TGTGCCAGCAGTTCCACGGGGACTAGCGGGAGCAATAAGGAGACCTACGAGCAGTACTTC
CASSSTGTSGSNKETYEQYF
>TRBJ1-5|TRBV28|-|-
TGTGCCAGCAGTTTGAGCGGGTGGAGCAATCAGCCCCAGCATTTT
CASSLSGWSNQPQHF
>TRBJ1-5|TRBV6-5|-|-
TGTGCCAGCAGACAGGGATGGGATCAGCCCCAGCATTTT
CASRQGWDQPQHF
>TRBJ1-1|TRBV29-1|-|TRBD1
TGCAGCGGCGGGGACAGCACTGAAGCTTTCTTT
CSGGDSTEAFF
>TRBJ1-5|TRBV6-6|-|-
TGTGCCAGCAGTTCAGGCTCCTATAGCAATCAGCCCCAGCATTTT
CASSSGSYSNQPQHF
>TRBJ2-2|TRBV6-5|-|TRBD2
TGTGCCAGCAGTTACCGGGGGAGGGGCACCGGGGAGCTGTTTTTT
CASSYRGRGTGELFF
>TRBJ2-3|TRBV21-1|-|-
TGTGCCAGCAGCAAAGAAGGCAGCGGGACCTTTGGGGGGGCGCAGTATTTT
CASSKEGSGTFGGAQYF
>TRBJ2-7|TRBV5-1|-|-
TGCGCCAGCAGCCCCCAATCAGGAACGACAAGGTACGAGCAGTACTTC
CASSPQSGTTRYEQYF
>TRBJ1-2|TRBV11-2|-|TRBD1
TGTGCCAGCAGCTCGGTGCAGGGGGAGTATGGCTACACCTTC
CASSSVQGEYGYTF
>TRBJ1-2|TRBV9|once|-
TGTGCCAGCAGCGTAGGAAACAGGGTGGCTGGCTACACCTTC
CASSVGNRVAGYTF
>TRBJ2-3|TRBV25-1|-|TRBD2
TGTGCCAGCAGTGAATGGACTAGCGGAGCCCTCGATACGCAGTATTTT
CASSEWTSGALDTQYF
>TRBJ2-1|TRBV25-1|-|-
TGTGCCAGCAGCGGCGTTACTCCGGGAACGAGCTCCTACAATGAGCAGTTCTTC
CASSGVTPGTSSYNEQFF
>TRBJ1-3|TRBV11-2|-|TRBD1
TGTGCCAGCAGCTTAGGGGACAGGGGAGGCGGAAACACCATATATTTT
CASSLGDRGGGNTIYF
>TRBJ1-6|TRBV15|-|-
TGTGCCACCAGCAGAGATCCGGGGAGTTCACCCCTCCACTTT
CATSRDPGSSPLHF
>TRBJ2-7|TRBV27|-|-
TGTGCCAGCAGTTTACGCCGAGGTCTAGGGGTCGCCTCCTACGAGCAGTACTTC
CASSLRRGLGVASYEQYF
>TRBJ2-2|TRBV2|once|-
TGTGCCAGCAGAGTCAGGGGGGACACCGGGGAGCTGTTTTTT
CASRVRGDTGELFF
>TRBJ1-5|TRBV6-1|-|-
TGTGCCAGCAGGGCCTCCGGGGTGTCCAATCAGCCCCAGCATTTT
CASRASGVSNQPQHF
>TRBJ1-6|TRBV7-9|-|TRBD1
TGTGCCAGCAGCCGGGACAGCAATAATTCACCCCTCCACTTT
CASSRDSNNSPLHF
>TRBJ2-2|TRBV6-1|-|TRBD1
TGTGCCAGCAGTTGGACAGGGGACACCGGGGAGCTGTTTTTT
CASSWTGDTGELFF
>TRBJ1-4|TRBV6-5|-|TRBD1
TGTGCCAGCAGCCCTGACAGGGGTGATGAAAAACTGTTTTTT
CASSPDRGDEKLFF
>TRBJ2-7|TRBV12-2|-|-
TGTGCAAGTCGCTTAGTCCACAGGGGATTAAGTCACGACGAGCAGTACTTC
CASRLVHRGLSHDEQYF
>TRBJ2-1|TRBV29-1|-|-
TGCAGCGTTTATTGGACTTTGGGGAGTGGGTCCTACAATGAGCAGTTCTTC
CSVYWTLGSGSYNEQFF
>TRBJ2-7|TRBV6-5|-|-
TGTGCCAGCAGTTACTCGACGGGCGAGCAGTACTTC
CASSYSTGEQYF
>TRBJ1-2|TRBV18|once|-
TGTGCCAGCTCACCTCCTCCAGAATATTATGGCTACACCTTC
CASSPPPEYYGYTF
>TRBJ2-7|TRBV9|-|TRBD2
TGTGCCAGCAGCCCCTACGGGACTAGCGGGACCGGCGGCTACTACGAGCAGTACTTC
CASSPYGTSGTGGYYEQYF
>TRBJ1-4|TRBV19|-|-
TGTGCCACTACTCATAATGAAAAACTGTTTTTT
CATTHNEKLFF
>TRBJ2-3|TRBV14|once|TRBD2
TGTGCCAGCAGCCAAGAGCTAGCGGGAGGATTGGATGGAGTGGATACGCAGTATTTT
CASSQELAGGLDGVDTQYF
>TRBJ2-2|TRBV28|-|TRBD2
TGTGCCAGCAGTTTGGGTTGGGCGGGAGGCAGCACCGGGGAGCTGTTTTTT
CASSLGWAGGSTGELFF
>TRBJ2-7|TRBV27|-|TRBD2
TGTGCCAGCAGTTTATCGAACAGCGGGGGAGGCTACGAGCAGTACTTC
CASSLSNSGGGYEQYF
>TRBJ1-2|TRBV2|once|TRBD1
TGTGCCAGCAGTGAAGGGAGAGGGGGCATAGGCTATGGCTACACCTTC
CASSEGRGGIGYGYTF
>TRBJ2-7|TRBV7-9|-|TRBD1
TGTTCCAGCAGCTTAGCTTTGGGGACAGTAGGTTCCGAGCAGTACTTC
CSSSLALGTVGSEQYF
>TRBJ1-3|TRBV7-8|-|-
TGTGCCAGCAGCTTCCACAGGGCCTCTGGAAACACCATATATTTT
CASSFHRASGNTIYF
>TRBJ1-1|TRBV5-6|-|TRBD1
TGTGCCAGCAGCGGAGGACAGGGGATGTATACTGAAGCTTTCTTT
CASSGGQGMYTEAFF
>TRBJ1-1|TRBV6-1|-|-
TGTGCCAGCAGTGTCGACAGGCGGTTCACTGAAGCTTTCTTT
CASSVDRRFTEAFF
>TRBJ1-1|TRBV2|-|-
TGTGCCAGCAGTGAGGAGGGCGAAGCTTTCTTT
CASSEEGEAFF
>TRBJ2-5|TRBV7-2|few|-
TGTGCCAGCAGCTTAGGTGGCCTAGCAGTTCGGGAGACCCAGTACTTC
CASSLGGLAVRETQYF
>TRBJ1-5|TRBV28|-|-
TGTGCCAGCAGGAGCAGGGTTAGTCAGCCCCAGCATTTT
CASRSRVSQPQHF
>TRBJ1-1|TRBV9|-|TRBD1
TGTGCCAGCAGCGGTGGACAGGGCTACACTGAAGCTTTCTTT
CASSGGQGYTEAFF
>TRBJ1-1|TRBV4-2|-|-
TGTGCCAGCAGCCAAGAAGTGGTGGCGGGGACCCTGAACACTGAAGCTTTCTTT
CASSQEVVAGTLNTEAFF
>TRBJ2-3|TRBV7-9|-|TRBD2
TGTTCCAGCAGCTTAGCGGGAGGGATTACTAGCACAGATACGCAGTATTTT
CSSSLAGGITSTDTQYF
>TRBJ1-1|TRBV5-1|few|-
TGCGCCAGCAGCTCTTCAGAGAACACTGAAGCTTTCTTT
CASSSSENTEAFF
>TRBJ2-7|TRBV7-2|-|TRBD2
TGTGCCAGCAGCACAGACTCTAGCGGGGGAACCTACGAGCAGTACTTC
CASSTDSSGGTYEQYF
>TRBJ1-2|TRBV21-1|-|-
TGTGCCAGCACCCCGGGGGGGGCCGAGGACTATGGCTACACCTTC
CASTPGGAEDYGYTF